The clone carrying this T cell receptor (beta chain) has a single count. The protocol was immunoSEQ multiplex PCR, while the TCRdb copy is restricted to in-frame clones and leaves out a portion. The sample has approximately 210,000 clones, about 91% seen once. The V end was cut by 4 bases, the J end by 2 bases, with 16 bases between. Germline CDR1 reads MGHRA; CDR2 reads YSYEKL. The CDR3 length is 16 residues. Residents of under 25 US areas, aged about 18 to 95 years, made up the participants. This entry is derived from a study of blood T cell repertoires in COVID-19. This chain connects TRBV4-1 to TRBJ2-3, with D tentatively TRBD2 (6 bases). The clonotype was recovered from a woman in her fifties or sixties with acute COVID-19. Sequenced sample: PBMCs or T cells enriched from blood (not recorded which). The CDR3 protein is CASSLPFSGDTDTQYF. The CDR3 bases are TGCGCCAGCAGCCTCCCTTTTAGCGGAGACACAGATACGCAGTATTTT.